The rows below give T cell receptor beta chains drawn from one sample of a study of blood T cell repertoires in COVID-19. Sequencing used immunoSEQ multiplex PCR; TCRdb keeps in-frame clones, though not all of them. Here the sample spans more than 300,000 clones, 92% being singletons. The material sequenced was PBMCs or T cells enriched from blood (not recorded which). The receptors come from a young woman who had recovered from COVID-19. Each CDR3 is given with its conserved first and last residue. The D gene is left open where the match is weak. Some rows mark clone size as missing; the rest say once, few, many or name a class of expanded clone.

d_call	v_call	cdr3_length	j_call	clone_size	cdr3_aa	cdr3_nt
-	TRBV6-6	13	TRBJ1-4	-	CAGKQEANEKLFF	TGTGCCGGCAAACAGGAAGCTAATGAAAAACTGTTTTTT
TRBD1	TRBV3-1/TRBV3-2	16	TRBJ1-2	-	CASSPMTGGVGYGYTF	TGTGCCAGCAGCCCAATGACAGGGGGGGTAGGCTATGGCTACACCTTC
TRBD2	TRBV6-5	15	TRBJ2-1	-	CASSYFRGSGNEQFF	TGTGCCAGCAGTTACTTCCGGGGTAGCGGGAATGAGCAGTTCTTC
TRBD1	TRBV28	15	TRBJ1-2	-	CASSIGTGGNYGYTF	TGTGCCAGCAGCATCGGGACAGGGGGAAACTATGGCTACACCTTC
TRBD1	TRBV6-5	15	TRBJ2-7	-	CASRQGTGGGYEQYF	TGTGCCAGCAGACAAGGGACAGGGGGCGGCTACGAGCAGTACTTC
-	TRBV27	14	TRBJ2-1	-	CASSFREFDNEQFF	TGTGCCAGCAGTTTTCGGGAGTTCGACAATGAGCAGTTCTTC
TRBD1	TRBV5-4	15	TRBJ1-2	-	CASSFGQGNHYGYTF	TGTGCCAGCAGCTTCGGACAGGGAAACCACTATGGCTACACCTTC
-	TRBV3-1/TRBV3-2	17	TRBJ2-7	once	CASSQDSASTTSYEQYF	TGTGCCAGCAGCCAAGATTCAGCCTCTACTACTTCCTACGAGCAGTACTTC
TRBD1	TRBV2	16	TRBJ1-5	-	CASRGTAIPSNQPQHF	TGTGCCAGCAGGGGGACAGCGATTCCTAGCAATCAGCCCCAGCATTTT
TRBD1	TRBV10-3	18	TRBJ1-4	-	CAIRLNPGQGLRDEKLFF	TGTGCCATCAGACTTAACCCGGGACAGGGCTTAAGGGATGAAAAACTGTTTTTT
-	TRBV28	15	TRBJ1-3	-	CASSYGAGELNTIYF	TGTGCCAGCAGTTATGGGGCGGGGGAGTTAAACACCATATATTTT
-	TRBV5-1	13	TRBJ2-7	once	CASSRDTDYEQYF	TGCGCCAGCAGCAGGGACACCGACTACGAGCAGTACTTC
TRBD1	TRBV10-3	17	TRBJ1-1	few	CAISRAQGALGDTEAFF	TGTGCCATCAGTAGGGCCCAGGGGGCCTTGGGGGACACTGAAGCTTTCTTT
-	TRBV19	12	TRBJ1-2	-	CASTTAGHGYTF	TGTGCCAGCACCACGGCGGGACATGGCTACACCTTC
TRBD2	TRBV7-2	14	TRBJ2-7	few	CASSLGLAGYEQYF	TGTGCCAGCAGCTTAGGGCTAGCGGGTTACGAGCAGTACTTC
TRBD1	TRBV24-1	19	TRBJ2-2	-	CATSTSGYRQGSYTGELFF	TGTGCCACCAGTACCAGCGGCTACAGACAGGGGAGTTACACCGGGGAGCTGTTTTTT
TRBD1	TRBV5-8	15	TRBJ2-5	-	CASSFWSGGIETQYF	TGTGCCAGCAGCTTCTGGTCAGGGGGCATCGAGACCCAGTACTTC